The T cell receptor (beta chain) under discussion was sequenced for a study of blood T cell repertoires in COVID-19. This CDR3 is built from 13 residues. Per the germline V gene, CDR1 is SGHDN and CDR2 is FVKESK. V lost 0 bases to trimming and J lost 4 bases, with 6 bases between them. Generated by immunoSEQ multiplex PCR, the TCRdb table keeps only in-frame clones and is missing some. Of approximately 380,000 clones in the sample, about nine tenths are singletons; the top ten hold 0.7% to 0.95%. The chain links TRBV14 to TRBJ1-1; weak D call: TRBD1 (5 bases). Material for sequencing was PBMCs or T cells enriched from blood (not recorded which). The TCR sequence derives from a woman between 35 and 50 years old who had been exposed to COVID-19. The CDR3 loop is CASSQDRVTEAFF. The CDR3 coding sequence is TGTGCCAGCAGCCAAGACAGGGTCACTGAAGCTTTCTTT.